The 21 T cell receptor beta chains given below trace back to one sample, sequenced in a study of blood T cells in healthy people across ages. Next came a second PCR, run for about 6 to 12 cycles, which used a sample-barcoded 5' primer along with a J-beta primer mix. Via MiXCR, TCRdb re-called the 5' RACE reads, giving one row per CDR3 protein. Of about 1.6 million distinct CDR3 sequences in the sample, roughly 30% are singletons; the top ten hold around 11%. The material sequenced was blood. The receptors come from a woman aged 25-40 years in good health.

This clonotype was detected a few times. This chain uses TRBV4-1 with TRBJ2-3; 9 bases are a match to TRBD2. V trimming: 1 base; J trimming: 0 bases; junction bases outside the gene matches: 2. CDR3 length: 16 residues. CDR1 is MGHRA, CDR2 YSYEKL, per germline. The CDR3 here is CASSQGTSASTDTQYF. The CDR3 DNA follows: TGCGCCAGCAGCCAAGGGACTAGCGCCAGCACAGATACGCAGTATTTT.

This rearrangement joins TRBV6-1 to TRBJ1-1, with 8 bases lining up with TRBD1. V lost 4 bases and J lost 5; bases outside the gene matches: 6. This CDR3 spans 14 amino acids. CDR1 is MNHNS and CDR2 is SASEGT in the germline V gene. CDR3 sequence: CASSAGQGRTEAFF. DNA for the CDR3: TGTGCCAGCAGTGCCGGACAGGGAAGGACTGAAGCTTTCTTT.

This clonotype was picked up a small number of times. J is TRBJ2-5 and V is TRBV5-1; D remains ambiguous. The V gene's germline CDR1 is SGHRS and CDR2 YFSETQ. The V end lost 0 bases, the J end lost 5 bases, and 8 bases lay between the germline ends. The CDR3 sequence is 13 residues long. CDR3 in DNA: TGCGCCAGCAGCTTGGTGAGTTTGGAGACCCAGTACTTC. Translating gives CASSLVSLETQYF.

This chain joins TRBV7-3 and TRBJ2-2, with D perhaps matching TRBD1 or TRBD2 (5 bases each). CDR1 and CDR2 (germline): SGHTA, FQGTGA. Trimming removed 4 bases at V and 2 bases at J, with 20 bases between. This CDR3 region has 18 residues. CDR3 loop: CASSYTGTSDINTGELFF. The CDR3 DNA sequence: TGTGCCAGCAGCTACACGGGGACGAGCGACATTAACACCGGGGAGCTGTTTTTT. Full variable domain (missing parts from reference TRBV7-3 and TRBJ2-2): GAGVSQTPSNKVTEKGKYVELRCDPISGHTALYWYRQSLGQGPEFLIYFQGTGAADDSGLPNDRFFAVRPEGSVSTLKIQRTERGDSAVYLCASSYTGTSDINTGELFFGEGSRLTVL.

This chain joins TRBV12-3 or TRBV12-4 and TRBJ1-2; D may be TRBD1 (6 bases). The V end was cut by 3 bases, the J end by 6 bases, with 14 bases between. CDR3 length equals 14 residues. CDR3 in amino acids: CASSFLQGQNGYTF. CDR3 DNA: TGTGCCAGCAGTTTTTTACAGGGCCAGAATGGCTACACCTTC.

Only a few counts were recorded for this clonotype. The chain combines TRBV5-1 with TRBJ2-4; 7 bases line up with TRBD1. The CDR3 has 13 residues. Germline V CDR1 and CDR2: SGHRS, YFSETQ. The V segment lost 3 bases and the J segment 6 bases; nucleotides outside the gene matches: 3. CDR3 DNA: TGCGCCAGCAGCTCGGGACAGAGAAACATTCAGTACTTC. Residues: CASSSGQRNIQYF.

This chain uses TRBV11-2 with TRBJ2-5, with D possibly matching TRBD2 (6 bases). The CDR3 consists of 13 residues. Germline values: CDR1 SGHAT, CDR2 FQNNGV. V lost 6 bases and J 2 bases, leaving 10 bases between the germline ends. CDR3 residues: CASSGRGQETQYF. The CDR3, as DNA: TGTGCCAGCAGTGGACGGGGGCAAGAGACCCAGTACTTC.

The rearrangement joins TRBV7-8 to TRBJ2-3; 10 bases are a match to TRBD2. Germline loops: CDR1 SGHVS, CDR2 FQNEAQ. The CDR3 totals 15 residues. Trimming took 1 base from V and 6 from J; bases not matched to a gene: 4. This CDR3 is CASSLDGTSDDTQYF. The CDR3 region has the DNA TGTGCCAGCAGCTTAGATGGGACTAGCGACGATACGCAGTATTTT. Full variable domain (missing parts from reference TRBV7-8 and TRBJ2-3): GAGVSQSPRYKVAKRGQDVALRCDPISGHVSLFWYQQALGQGPEFLTYFQNEAQLDKSGLPSDRFFAERPEGSVSTLKIQRTQQEDSAVYLCASSLDGTSDDTQYFGPGTRLTVL.

About this clonotype: The junction shows a germline mismatch at one end, possibly a read error. The chain employs TRBV12-3 or TRBV12-4 and TRBJ2-3, with 9 bases matching TRBD2. The CDR3 is 14 residues long. Written as DNA, the CDR3 is TGTGCCAGCGCCGTAAGCGGGGGGACAGATGCGCAGTATTTT. As protein: CASAVSGGTDAQYF.

This clonotype was counted between two and nine times. The CDR3 is CASSALKTSRGVYEQYF. The CDR3 DNA reads as TGTGCCAGCAGTGCTTTAAAGACTAGCAGAGGGGTCTACGAGCAGTACTTC. The chain carries TRBV6-1 and TRBJ2-7, with 7 positions matching TRBD2. The germline V gene encodes CDR1 MNHNS and CDR2 SASEGT. V lost 4 bases to trimming and J lost 3 bases; unmatched junction nucleotides: 15. The CDR3 runs to 17 residues.

About this clonotype: Lacking the conserved final phenylalanine or tryptophan, this CDR3 likely reflects a read error. The rearrangement uses TRBV12-3 or TRBV12-4 and TRBJ2-1; D gene uncertain. The CDR3 extends over 12 amino acids. Trimming removed 3 bases at V and 9 bases at J, with 9 bases between. The CDR3 DNA reads TGTGCCAGCAGTTTGGGTCTTTTTGAGCAGTTCTGC. Its translation is CASSLGLFEQFC.

This CDR3 is CASSAHSGESYEQYF. For the CDR3, the DNA is TGTGCCAGCAGCGCCCACTCGGGAGAATCCTACGAGCAGTACTTC. This sequence joins TRBV9 and TRBJ2-7; the D gene is possibly TRBD2 (6 bases). Per germline, CDR1 SGDLS and CDR2 YYNGEE. The V end was cut by 3 bases, the J end by 1 base, with 14 bases between. The length of the CDR3 is 15 residues.

This clonotype was seen more than once but under ten times. The rearrangement joins TRBV5-6 to TRBJ2-7; D is undetermined. The germline V and J ends were trimmed by 0 bases and 6 bases, with 13 bases remaining between them. CDR1 and CDR2 (germline): SGHDT, YYEEEE. The CDR3 length is 14 residues. The DNA of the CDR3 is TGTGCCAGCAGCTTGGAAATAGGTTTGGGCGAGCAGTACTTC. Translating gives CASSLEIGLGEQYF.

This clonotype was recorded many times. The chain couples TRBV5-6 to TRBJ1-1, with D hard to call. The CDR3 is 15 residues long. The germline CDR1 and CDR2 sequences are SGHDT and YYEEEE. V was clipped by 3 bases and J by 4 bases, with 16 bases between them. The CDR3 DNA follows: TGTGCCAGCAGCTCCTGGACCACGGGCGGCACTGAAGCTTTCTTT. This encodes CASSSWTTGGTEAFF. The variable domain in full, with the rest retrieved from reference TRBV5-6 and TRBJ1-1, is DAGVTQSPTHLIKTRGQQVTLRCSPKSGHDTVSWYQQALGQGPQFIFQYYEEEERQRGNFPDRFSGHQFPNYSSELNVNALLLGDSALYLCASSSWTTGGTEAFFGQGTRLTVV.

The V call is TRBV6-2 or TRBV6-3, the J call TRBJ2-7; TRBD1 matches at 7 bases. Losses at the gene ends were 2 bases for V and 0 bases for J; bases not matched to a gene: 7. Germline V gives CDR1 MNHEY, CDR2 SVGEGT. The CDR3 sequence is 16 residues long. CDR3 sequence (DNA): TGTGCCAGCAGTTACCCACTACAGGGGAGCTCCTACGAGCAGTACTTC. The encoded protein is CASSYPLQGSSYEQYF.

This clonotype appeared a single time. V gene TRBV12-3 or TRBV12-4 combines with J gene TRBJ2-5, with 9 bases fitting TRBD1. J lost 11 bases, V lost 6 bases, and 16 bases had no gene match. The CDR3 runs 15 residues. The CDR3 region has the DNA TGTGCCAGCAGCAGGCCGGGACAGGGAGCCAATGAGCAGTACTTC. This gives the protein CASSRPGQGANEQYF.

This clonotype appeared a few times. The chain links TRBV9 to TRBJ2-3; tentatively, D is TRBD2 (6 bases). The V gene lost 5 bases and the J gene lost 2 bases, with 15 bases spanning the gap. There are 15 residues in the CDR3. Germline V gene lookup returns CDR1 SGDLS and CDR2 YYNGEE. The CDR3 DNA sequence: TGTGCCAGCAGTCCCTTTGCGGGATTCACAGATACGCAGTATTTT. The encoded protein is CASSPFAGFTDTQYF.

The chain employs TRBV6-1 and TRBJ1-3; possibly TRBD1 for D (6 bases). This CDR3 contains 15 residues. Germline V gene data show CDR1 as MNHNS and CDR2 as SASEGT. Trimming shortened V by 3 bases and J by 5 bases, and 14 bases separated the two germline ends. The CDR3 spells CASSDRDTIRNTIYF. The CDR3 DNA sequence: TGTGCCAGCAGTGACCGGGACACTATTCGAAACACCATATATTTT.

The rearrangement uses TRBV20-1 and TRBJ2-1; 10 nucleotides agree with TRBD2. Losses at the gene ends were 2 bases for V and 2 bases for J; bases not matched to a gene: 9. Germline V gene data show CDR1 as DFQATT and CDR2 as SNEGSKA (reference sequence). This CDR3 is built from 17 residues. The CDR3 region has the DNA TGCAGTGCTAGAATCCAACTAGCGGGGTTAACCTACAATGAGCAGTTCTTC. It codes for CSARIQLAGLTYNEQFF.

This clonotype came up many times. The chain joins TRBV2 to TRBJ2-7; no clear D gene. The CDR3 runs to 12 residues. Germline-derived CDR1 and CDR2 are SNHLY and FYNNEI. V was clipped by 4 bases and J by 0 bases, with 4 bases between them. The CDR3 protein is CASSVYSYEQYF. In DNA form, the CDR3 reads TGTGCCAGCAGTGTCTACTCCTACGAGCAGTACTTC.

The chain recombines TRBV2 with TRBJ1-1; D is undetermined. The CDR3 covers 14 residues. Trimming removed 2 bases at V and 0 bases at J, with 7 bases between. From germline, CDR1 is SNHLY and CDR2 FYNNEI. The CDR3, as DNA: TGTGCCAGCAGTGAAAGGGTCCTGAACACTGAAGCTTTCTTT. It translates to CASSERVLNTEAFF.